These 16 T cell receptor beta chains originate from one sample sequenced in a study of blood T cell repertoires in COVID-19. Clones were read by immunoSEQ multiplex PCR, and TCRdb kept only the in-frame ones, dropping some. The sample has around 500,000 clones, around 87% seen once. Sequences were obtained from PBMCs or T cells enriched from blood (not recorded which). The receptors here all came from a woman between 40 and 50 years old who had recovered from COVID-19.

The rearrangement uses TRBV19 and TRBJ2-2, with 7 bases aligning to TRBD2. Germline CDR1 is LNHDA and CDR2 is SQIVND (reference sequence). This CDR3 region has 14 residues. The V gene end was trimmed by 7 bases and the J gene end by 5 bases; junction bases not matched to a gene: 7. The CDR3 DNA sequence: TGTGCCAGTATGACACTAGCGACGACCGGGGAGCTGTTTTTT. Translating it yields CASMTLATTGELFF.

The V and J genes are TRBV19 and TRBJ2-1; the match to TRBD2 covers 16 bases. With V trimmed by 3 bases and J by 2 bases, 4 bases remained unmatched. CDR1 and CDR2 from the germline V gene are LNHDA and SQIVND (reference sequence). The CDR3 is 18 amino acids. CDR3 bases: TGTGCCAGTAGTATTGGGACTAGCGGGAGGGCCGCCTACAATGAGCAGTTCTTC. Amino acids: CASSIGTSGRAAYNEQFF.

The V and J genes are TRBV7-8 and TRBJ1-2; TRBD1 agrees at 7 bases. Germline CDR1 is SGHVS and CDR2 is FQNEAQ. The CDR3 has 13 amino acids. V shed 2 bases, J shed 6 bases, and the junction held 3 bases outside the gene matches. The CDR3 DNA sequence: TGTGCCAGCAGCTTAATCGACAGGGATGGCTACACCTTC. This sequence encodes CASSLIDRDGYTF.

The chain links TRBV5-1 to TRBJ2-3, with 7 bases matching TRBD1. The germline CDR1 and CDR2 sequences are SGHRS and YFSETQ. The V and J ends lost 5 bases and 0 bases, in that order; junction bases with no gene match: 6. The CDR3 is 15 residues long. The CDR3 loop is CASRPQGLSTDTQYF. CDR3 sequence (DNA): TGCGCCAGCAGGCCACAGGGGTTAAGCACAGATACGCAGTATTTT.

This clone appeared a few times. CDR3 sequence reads: CASSKTGFEMIAGAYEQYF. The CDR3 bases are TGTGCCAGCAGCAAAACAGGGTTCGAAATGATAGCGGGAGCCTACGAGCAGTACTTC. The rearrangement uses TRBV21-1 and TRBJ2-7; the D call TRBD2 from the table was never checked on the DNA. TRBV21-1 constitutes a pseudogene. The CDR3 loop spans 19 amino acids.

This rearrangement joins TRBV18 to TRBJ2-7; D possibly corresponds to TRBD2 (6 bases). The CDR3 spans 17 residues. Between the trimmed V and J ends, which lost 4 bases and 5 bases, there was a span of 24 bases. The germline gives CDR1 KGHSH, CDR2 LQKENI. The chain's CDR3 is CASSRTQGLTRIDEQYF. The CDR3 nucleotides are TGTGCCAGCTCACGAACCCAGGGACTGACTAGAATTGACGAGCAGTACTTC.

The genes are TRBV7-9 and TRBJ1-1; tentative D call: TRBD1 (5 bases). Between the trimmed V and J ends, which lost 1 base and 7 bases, there was a span of 13 bases. CDR1 and CDR2 (germline): SEHNR, FQNEAQ (reference sequence). The CDR3 sequence is 14 residues long. CDR3 DNA sequence: TGTGCCAGCAGCTTAGATACGTCAGGGAATGAAGCTTTCTTT. Encoded protein: CASSLDTSGNEAFF.

The chain couples TRBV7-6 to TRBJ2-5, with 11 bases identical to TRBD2. This CDR3 is 14 amino acids long. Germline V gives CDR1 SGHVS, CDR2 FNYEAQ. V lost 1 base to trimming and J lost 7 bases; unmatched junction nucleotides: 2. The CDR3 loop reads CASSLEGLAVTQYF. In nucleotides, the CDR3 is TGTGCCAGCAGCTTAGAGGGACTAGCGGTGACCCAGTACTTC.

This clone was seen once. Other DNA sequences in this sample translate to the same CDR3. CDR3 in DNA: TGTGCCAGCAGCCCAGGTGGAGATACGCAGTATTTT. Its protein product is CASSPGGDTQYF. The V call is TRBV7-2, the J call TRBJ2-3, with no clear D. The germline V gene encodes CDR1 SGHTA and CDR2 FQGNSA. Trimming shortened V by 5 bases and J by 5 bases, and 8 bases separated the two germline ends. This CDR3 spans 12 amino acids.

As for this clone: The sample carries other DNA sequences with the same CDR3. V usage is TRBV7-9 and J usage is TRBJ2-2, with 8 bases that match TRBD2. V lost 6 bases, J lost 4 bases, and 13 bases stayed unmatched. The CDR3 runs to 17 residues. CDR1 SEHNR and CDR2 FQNEAQ come from the germline V gene (reference sequence). The CDR3 sequence: CASSIPGLARITGELFF. CDR3 coding DNA: TGTGCCAGCAGTATCCCCGGACTAGCACGAATCACCGGGGAGCTGTTTTTT.

The chain combines TRBV11-2 with TRBJ1-2; 7 bases match TRBD1. Germline V gives CDR1 SGHAT, CDR2 FQNNGV. The CDR3 consists of 14 residues. V was pared by 5 bases and J by 4 bases, with 7 bases of the junction left unmatched. The CDR3 protein is CASSPGWDSYGYTF. The CDR3 DNA follows: TGTGCCAGCAGCCCCGGGTGGGACAGCTATGGCTACACCTTC.

The rearrangement joins TRBV5-4 to TRBJ2-4; 9 bases agree with TRBD1. The CDR3 runs 15 residues. The ends lost 4 bases at V and 7 bases at J; junction bases unmatched: 9. Per the germline V gene, CDR1 is SGHNT and CDR2 is YYREEE (reference sequence). In DNA form, the CDR3 reads TGTGCCAGCAGCCGGGACAGGGCAGGATGGAACATTCAGTACTTC. Its translation: CASSRDRAGWNIQYF.

The genes are TRBV5-5 and TRBJ2-5; D might be TRBD1 (6 bases). This CDR3 comprises 15 residues. The V end was cut by 5 bases, the J end by 3 bases, with 17 bases between. Germline V gives CDR1 SGHKS, CDR2 YYEKEE (reference sequence). The CDR3 here is CASSSAGTHKETQYF. CDR3 bases: TGTGCCAGCAGTAGCGCCGGGACACATAAAGAGACCCAGTACTTC.

The CDR3 reads CASSQDMDIEQFF. The CDR3 DNA reads TGCGCCAGCAGCCAAGATATGGACATTGAGCAGTTCTTC. The rearrangement uses TRBV4-3 and TRBJ2-1, with a tentative D call TRBD1 (5 bases). The CDR3 totals 13 residues. The germline V and J ends were trimmed by 0 bases and 9 bases, with 9 bases remaining between them. Germline V gene lookup returns CDR1 LGHNA and CDR2 YSLEER.

This sequence joins TRBV5-6 and TRBJ1-4; TRBD1 matches at 7 bases. The CDR3 covers 17 residues. CDR1 and CDR2 (germline): SGHDT, YYEEEE. V lost 3 bases to trimming and J lost 5 bases; unmatched junction nucleotides: 13. The CDR3 sequence is CASSSRTGTVVNEKLFF. The CDR3 coding sequence is TGTGCCAGCAGCTCGCGGACTGGGACAGTGGTAAATGAAAAACTGTTTTTT. Variable domain in full (rest from reference TRBV5-6 and TRBJ1-4): DAGVTQSPTHLIKTRGQQVTLRCSPKSGHDTVSWYQQALGQGPQFIFQYYEEEERQRGNFPDRFSGHQFPNYSSELNVNALLLGDSALYLCASSSRTGTVVNEKLFFGSGTQLSVL.

The V call is TRBV25-1, the J call TRBJ1-1, with TRBD1 matching over 7 bases. The CDR3 is 15 amino acids. J gave up 4 bases and V 1 base, and 6 bases lay outside the gene matches. Germline V lookup: CDR1 MGHDK, CDR2 SYGVNS. CDR3 amino acids: CASSELRGRGTEAFF. The CDR3 DNA reads TGTGCCAGCAGTGAATTAAGGGGGCGCGGCACTGAAGCTTTCTTT.